This paragraph covers one T cell receptor (beta chain) sequence. This specimen belongs to a study of control samples from healthy donors and cancer patients. Germline V gene data show CDR1 as SNHLY and CDR2 as FYNNEI. Trimming cost V 8 bases and J 8 bases, with 18 bases left between them. The CDR3 sequence is 14 residues long. Assay: immunoSEQ multiplex PCR; the TCRdb copy retains only in-frame clones and omits some. The data contain about 61,000 clones, 90% of them singletons. Sample: PBMCs. The receptor was isolated from a man aged 55 to 70 with colorectal cancer. The chain couples TRBV2 to TRBJ1-4; perhaps TRBD1 as D (6 bases). The CDR3 loop reads CASQADRRSEKLFF. CDR3 bases: TGTGCCAGCCAGGCGGACAGACGGAGCGAAAAACTGTTTTTT.